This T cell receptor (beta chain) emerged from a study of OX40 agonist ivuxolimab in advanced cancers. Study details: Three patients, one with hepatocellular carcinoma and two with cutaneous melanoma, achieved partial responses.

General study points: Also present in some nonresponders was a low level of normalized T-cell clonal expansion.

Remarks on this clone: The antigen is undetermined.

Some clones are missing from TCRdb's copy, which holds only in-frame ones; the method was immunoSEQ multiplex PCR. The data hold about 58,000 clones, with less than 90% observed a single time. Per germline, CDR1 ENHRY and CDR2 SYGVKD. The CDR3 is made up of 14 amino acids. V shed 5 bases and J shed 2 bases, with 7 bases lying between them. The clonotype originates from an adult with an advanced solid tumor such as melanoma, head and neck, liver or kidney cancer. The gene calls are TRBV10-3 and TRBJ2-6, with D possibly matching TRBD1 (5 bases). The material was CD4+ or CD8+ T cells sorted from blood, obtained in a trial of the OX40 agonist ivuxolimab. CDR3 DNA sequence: TGTGCCATCAGTAGGGGTACTGGGGCCAACGTCCTGACTTTC. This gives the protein CAISRGTGANVLTF.